One TCR beta chain is described in this entry. This entry is derived from a study of blood T cell repertoires in COVID-19. Study summary: PBMCs, B-cell-depleted T cells, or T cells were the source of the cDNA or gDNA that made up the material.

Recruits, aged roughly 18 to 95 years, lived in 20 to 30 US areas. Measured with immunoSEQ multiplex PCR; TCRdb has only the in-frame clones, and not every one. The table shows 70,000 to 90,000 clones, with around 89% occurring only once. What was sequenced was PBMCs or T cells enriched from blood (not recorded which). This TCR came from a woman between 45 and 65 years old with acute COVID-19.

CDR3 DNA: TGTGCCAGCAGCTTAGTAGGTCGACAGGGGTATGGAAACACCATATATTTT. This encodes CASSLVGRQGYGNTIYF. The chain carries TRBV7-2 and TRBJ1-3, with 8 bases identical to TRBD1. The CDR3 spans 17 residues. The germline CDR1 and CDR2 sequences are SGHTA and FQGNSA. With V trimmed by 1 base and J by 3 bases, 8 bases remained unmatched.